This T cell receptor beta chain is from a study of OX40 agonist ivuxolimab in advanced cancers. Study-wide background: Given to patients was ivuxolimab, an agonistic anti-OX40 (CD134) antibody. Dosing consisted of intravenous ivuxolimab at 0.01 to 10 mg/kg every 2 weeks.

Method: immunoSEQ multiplex PCR; TCRdb's copy keeps in-frame clones and lacks some. This table has about 20,000 clones, roughly 74% appearing once. The CDR3 contains 15 residues. Germline loops: CDR1 MNHNS, CDR2 SASEGT. V shed 7 bases and J shed 2 bases, with 12 bases lying between them. The clonotype originates from an adult with an advanced solid tumor such as melanoma, head and neck, liver or kidney cancer. This material consisted of CD4+ or CD8+ T cells sorted from blood, taken in a trial of the OX40 agonist ivuxolimab. The rearrangement joins TRBV6-1 to TRBJ2-6, with D maybe TRBD2 (6 bases). DNA for the CDR3: TGTGCCAGCACTGACGGAGGGCCTGGGGCCAACGTCCTGACTTTC. It is translated as CASTDGGPGANVLTF.